Each of the 4 T cell receptor beta chains below was sequenced from the same sample in a study of blood T cells in healthy people across ages. The authors ran a second PCR of about 6 to 11 cycles using a sample-barcoded 5' primer and a J-beta primer mix. TCRdb analysed the 5' RACE reads with MiXCR anew, one entry per CDR3 protein. The sample contains about a million distinct CDR3 sequences, 45% to 60% of which appear only once. The sample consisted of blood. The receptor set was obtained from a woman aged 60 to 75 in good health.

The CDR3 coding sequence is TGTGCCAGCAGTTTCGGGACAAGATTCAACGAGCAGTACTTC. It is translated as CASSFGTRFNEQYF. The chain recombines TRBV28 with TRBJ2-7, with a weak D call TRBD1 (6 bases). Germline loops: CDR1 MDHEN, CDR2 SYDVKM. Trimming took 3 bases from V and 5 from J, leaving 14 bases between them. The CDR3 contains 14 residues.

V usage is TRBV12-3 or TRBV12-4 and J usage is TRBJ2-4; 13 nucleotides match TRBD2. The CDR3 length is 18 residues. Losses at the gene ends were 7 bases for V and 0 bases for J; bases not matched to a gene: 9. Written as DNA, the CDR3 is TGTGCCAGCAACCTAGGACTAGCGGGAGAGGGAGCCAAAAACATTCAGTACTTC. It yields the protein CASNLGLAGEGAKNIQYF.

This chain uses TRBV12-3 or TRBV12-4 with TRBJ1-1; maybe TRBD1 (6 bases). This CDR3 is 14 amino acids long. Trimming removed 3 bases at V and 7 bases at J, with 15 bases between. For the CDR3, the DNA is TGTGCCAGCAGTTTCCAGGGGACCAGAGTTGAAGCTTTCTTT. Protein: CASSFQGTRVEAFF.

The J gene is TRBJ2-5, the V gene TRBV2; a possible D gene is TRBD2 (5 bases). With the DNA end fitting TRBJ2-7 better, the J assignment may be wrong. The CDR3 is 12 amino acids. The germline gives CDR1 SNHLY, CDR2 FYNNEI. The CDR3 protein is CASRARAGEQYF. Written as DNA, the CDR3 is TGTGCCAGCCGTGCAAGGGCGGGCGAGCAGTACTTC.